These T cell receptor beta chains were read from a single sample in a study of CD4 T cells in relation to SARS-CoV-2 and coronaviruses. The antigens for these receptors are not known. The data were produced by immunoSEQ multiplex PCR, yet TCRdb's version contains in-frame clones alone and is incomplete. The sample lists some 19,000 clones; 70% to 75% were seen once. The sample was CD4+ T cells from PBMCs, cultured in vitro. The receptors were sampled from a human donor in good health. The CDR3 runs from the conserved cysteine through the conserved F or W. A D gene is named only where the DNA matches it firmly. Only part of the rows carry a size: once, few, many, or a class if the clone is expanded.

v_call,clone_size,d_call,j_call,cdr3_aa,cdr3_nt
TRBV15,-,-,TRBJ1-4,CATSTRGGRYEKLFF,TGTGCCACCAGCACAAGGGGCGGGCGTTATGAAAAACTGTTTTTT
TRBV2,-,-,TRBJ2-7,CASRRTVSSYEQYF,TGTGCCAGCAGGAGGACGGTGAGCTCCTACGAGCAGTACTTC
TRBV30,-,-,TRBJ2-3,CAWSPTGRISDTQYF,TGTGCCTGGAGCCCCACAGGGCGCATCTCAGATACGCAGTATTTT
TRBV5-1,once,TRBD1,TRBJ1-4,CASSLDSGQGNKGLFF,TGCGCCAGCAGCTTAGACTCGGGACAGGGTAATAAAGGACTGTTTTTT
TRBV19,-,-,TRBJ2-5,CASSITEAQETQYF,TGTGCCAGTAGTATAACAGAAGCACAAGAGACCCAGTACTTC
TRBV9,-,-,TRBJ1-3,CASSAEHWGVRSGNTIYF,TGTGCCAGCAGCGCGGAACATTGGGGGGTAAGGTCTGGAAACACCATATATTTT
TRBV6-5,-,-,TRBJ1-5,CASSPGPRRGQPQHF,TGTGCCAGCAGTCCGGGACCCCGAAGGGGTCAGCCCCAGCATTTT
TRBV6-4,-,-,TRBJ1-1,CASTRDGGMNTEAFF,TGTGCCAGCACCCGAGATGGGGGCATGAACACTGAAGCTTTCTTT
TRBV20-1,-,-,TRBJ1-1,CSASHFKGMNTEAFF,TGCAGTGCTAGTCATTTTAAGGGGATGAACACTGAAGCTTTCTTT
TRBV28,-,-,TRBJ2-7,CASQGPLGEQYF,TGTGCCAGCCAGGGCCCCCTCGGCGAGCAGTACTTC
TRBV11-3,-,-,TRBJ1-1,CASSLGVDTSAFF,TGTGCCAGCAGCTTAGGGGTCGACACCTCAGCTTTCTTT
TRBV14,-,-,TRBJ1-6,CASSQGDRRLSPLHF,TGTGCCAGCAGCCAAGGGGACCGGCGTTTGTCACCCCTCCACTTT
TRBV5-1,-,TRBD2,TRBJ2-1,CASIPGAGGAYNEQFF,TGCGCCAGCATCCCTGGGGCGGGAGGGGCCTACAATGAGCAGTTCTTC
TRBV11-2,-,-,TRBJ1-2,CASSLGEGRYYGYTF,TGTGCCAGCAGCTTAGGGGAGGGCCGTTACTATGGCTACACCTTC
TRBV5-4,-,-,TRBJ2-6,CASSLGKGTGANVLTF,TGTGCCAGCAGCTTGGGAAAAGGGACTGGGGCCAACGTCCTGACTTTC
TRBV19,-,-,TRBJ1-1,CASSIGGLLNTEAFF,TGTGCCAGTAGTATTGGGGGACTTTTGAACACTGAAGCTTTCTTT